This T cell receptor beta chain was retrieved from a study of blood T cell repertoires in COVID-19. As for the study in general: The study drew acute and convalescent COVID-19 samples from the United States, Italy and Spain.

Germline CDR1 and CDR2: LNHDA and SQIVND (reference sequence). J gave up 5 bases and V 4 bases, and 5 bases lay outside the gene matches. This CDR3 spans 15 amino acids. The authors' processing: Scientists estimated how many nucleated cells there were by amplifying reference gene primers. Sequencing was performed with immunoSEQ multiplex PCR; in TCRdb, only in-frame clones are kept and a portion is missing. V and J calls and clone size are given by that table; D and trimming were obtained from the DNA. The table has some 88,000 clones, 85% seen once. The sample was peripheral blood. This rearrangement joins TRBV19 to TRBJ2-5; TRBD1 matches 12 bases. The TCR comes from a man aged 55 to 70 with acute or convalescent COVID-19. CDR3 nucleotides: TGTGCCAGTAGTACGGGACAGGGGGCGATGGAGACCCAGTACTTC. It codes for CASSTGQGAMETQYF.